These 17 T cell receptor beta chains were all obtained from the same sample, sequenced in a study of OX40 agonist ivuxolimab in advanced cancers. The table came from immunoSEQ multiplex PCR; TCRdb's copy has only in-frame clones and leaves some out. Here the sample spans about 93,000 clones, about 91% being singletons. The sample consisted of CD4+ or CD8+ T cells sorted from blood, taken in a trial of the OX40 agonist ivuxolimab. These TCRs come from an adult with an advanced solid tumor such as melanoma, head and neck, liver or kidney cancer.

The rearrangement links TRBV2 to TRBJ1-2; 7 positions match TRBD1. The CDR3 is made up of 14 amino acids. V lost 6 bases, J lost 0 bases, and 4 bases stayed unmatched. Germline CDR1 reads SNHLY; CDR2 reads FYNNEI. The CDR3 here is CASREGQSNYGYTF. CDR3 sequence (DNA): TGTGCCAGCAGGGAGGGACAGTCTAACTATGGCTACACCTTC.

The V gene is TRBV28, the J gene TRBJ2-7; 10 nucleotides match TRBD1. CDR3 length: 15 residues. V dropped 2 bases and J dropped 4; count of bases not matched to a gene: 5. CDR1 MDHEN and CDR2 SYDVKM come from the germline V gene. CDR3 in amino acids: CASSLVGQGLYEQYF. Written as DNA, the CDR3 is TGTGCCAGCAGTTTAGTGGGACAGGGGCTTTACGAGCAGTACTTC. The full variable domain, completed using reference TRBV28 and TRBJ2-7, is DVKVTQSSRYLVKRTGEKVFLECVQDMDHENMFWYRQDPGLGLRLIYFSYDVKMKEKGDIPEGYSVSREKKERFSLILESASTNQTSMYLCASSLVGQGLYEQYFGPGTRLTVT.

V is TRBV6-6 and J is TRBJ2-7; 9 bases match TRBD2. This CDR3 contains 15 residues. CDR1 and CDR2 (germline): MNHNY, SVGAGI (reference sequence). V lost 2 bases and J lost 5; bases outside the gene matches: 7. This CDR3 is CASSYRRVAGDEQYF. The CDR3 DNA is TGTGCCAGCAGTTACCGGAGGGTAGCGGGAGACGAGCAGTACTTC.

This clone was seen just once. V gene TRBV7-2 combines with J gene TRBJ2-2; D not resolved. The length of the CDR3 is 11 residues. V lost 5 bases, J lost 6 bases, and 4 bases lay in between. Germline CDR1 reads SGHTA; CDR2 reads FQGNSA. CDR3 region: CASSPSGELFF. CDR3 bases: TGTGCCAGCAGCCCGTCCGGGGAGCTGTTTTTT.

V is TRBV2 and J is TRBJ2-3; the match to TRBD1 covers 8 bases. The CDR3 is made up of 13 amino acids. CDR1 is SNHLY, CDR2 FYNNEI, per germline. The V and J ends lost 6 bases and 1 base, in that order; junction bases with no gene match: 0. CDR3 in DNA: TGTGCCAGCAGGGACAGGGGCACAGATACGCAGTATTTT. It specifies CASRDRGTDTQYF.

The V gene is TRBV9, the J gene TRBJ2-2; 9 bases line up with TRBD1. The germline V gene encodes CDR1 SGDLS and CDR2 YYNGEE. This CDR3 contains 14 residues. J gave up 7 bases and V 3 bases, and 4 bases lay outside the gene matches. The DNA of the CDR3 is TGTGCCAGCAGCGGGGGACAGGGTATCGGGGAGCTGTTTTTT. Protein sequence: CASSGGQGIGELFF.

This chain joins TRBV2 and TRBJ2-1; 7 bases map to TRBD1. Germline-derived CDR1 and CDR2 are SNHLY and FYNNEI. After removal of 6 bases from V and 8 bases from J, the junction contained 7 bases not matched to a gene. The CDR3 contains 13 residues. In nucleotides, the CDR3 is TGTGCCAGCAGCCGGGACAGAGAGCATGAGCAGTTCTTC. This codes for CASSRDREHEQFF.

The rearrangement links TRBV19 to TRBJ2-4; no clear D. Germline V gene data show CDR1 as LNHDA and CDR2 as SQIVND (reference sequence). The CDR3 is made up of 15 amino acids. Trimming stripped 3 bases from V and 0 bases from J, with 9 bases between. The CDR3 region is CASSIAVLAKNIQYF. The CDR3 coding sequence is TGTGCCAGTAGTATCGCGGTCCTAGCCAAAAACATTCAGTACTTC.

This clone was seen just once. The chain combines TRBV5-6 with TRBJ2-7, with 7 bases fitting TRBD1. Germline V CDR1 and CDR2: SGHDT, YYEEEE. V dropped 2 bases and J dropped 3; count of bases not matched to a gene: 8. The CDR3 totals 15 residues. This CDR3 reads CASSFGTVTYYEQYF. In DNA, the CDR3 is TGTGCCAGCAGCTTTGGGACAGTGACCTACTACGAGCAGTACTTC.

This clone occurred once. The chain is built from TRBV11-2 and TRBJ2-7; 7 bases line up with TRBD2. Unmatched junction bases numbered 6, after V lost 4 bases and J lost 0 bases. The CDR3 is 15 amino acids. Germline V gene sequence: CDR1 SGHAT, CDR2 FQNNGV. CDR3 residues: CASSSAGLSSYEQYF. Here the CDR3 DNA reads TGTGCCAGCAGCTCCGCGGGACTAAGCTCCTACGAGCAGTACTTC.

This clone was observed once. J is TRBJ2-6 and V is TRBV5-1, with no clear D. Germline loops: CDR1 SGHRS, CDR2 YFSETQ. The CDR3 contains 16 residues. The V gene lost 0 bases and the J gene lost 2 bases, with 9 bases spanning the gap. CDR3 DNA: TGCGCCAGCAGCTTGGGACCACTGGCTGGGGCCAACGTCCTGACTTTC. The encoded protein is CASSLGPLAGANVLTF.

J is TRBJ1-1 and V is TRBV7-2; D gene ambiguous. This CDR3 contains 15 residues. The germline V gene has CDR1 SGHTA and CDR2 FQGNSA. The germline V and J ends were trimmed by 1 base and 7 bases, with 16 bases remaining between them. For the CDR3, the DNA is TGTGCCAGCAGCTTAGGCGTATATCTTACCTTTGAAGCTTTCTTT. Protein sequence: CASSLGVYLTFEAFF.

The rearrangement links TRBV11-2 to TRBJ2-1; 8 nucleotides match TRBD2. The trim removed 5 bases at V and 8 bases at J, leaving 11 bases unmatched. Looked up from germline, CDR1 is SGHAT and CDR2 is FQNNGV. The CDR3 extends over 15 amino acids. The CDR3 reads CASSISGSFGYEQFF. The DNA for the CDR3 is TGTGCCAGCAGCATCAGCGGGAGCTTTGGATATGAGCAGTTCTTC.

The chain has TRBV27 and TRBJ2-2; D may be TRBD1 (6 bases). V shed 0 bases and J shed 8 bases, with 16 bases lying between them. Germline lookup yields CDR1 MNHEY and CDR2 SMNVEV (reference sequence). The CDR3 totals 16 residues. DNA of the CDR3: TGTGCCAGCAGTTTATCTGGCAGGGGAAGAAGAGGGGAGCTGTTTTTT. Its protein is CASSLSGRGRRGELFF.

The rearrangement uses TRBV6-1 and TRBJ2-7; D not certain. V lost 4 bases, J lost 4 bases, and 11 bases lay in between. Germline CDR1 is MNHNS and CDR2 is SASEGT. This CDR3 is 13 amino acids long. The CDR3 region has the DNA TGTGCCAGCAGTGCCGGCCCCGGGTACGAGCAGTACTTC. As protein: CASSAGPGYEQYF.

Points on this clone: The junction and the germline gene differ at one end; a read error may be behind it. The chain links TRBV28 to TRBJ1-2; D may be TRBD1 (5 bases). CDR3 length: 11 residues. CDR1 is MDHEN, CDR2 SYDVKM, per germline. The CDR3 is CASSLRGGCTF. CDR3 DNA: TGTGCCAGCAGTTTGAGGGGTGGCTGCACCTTC.

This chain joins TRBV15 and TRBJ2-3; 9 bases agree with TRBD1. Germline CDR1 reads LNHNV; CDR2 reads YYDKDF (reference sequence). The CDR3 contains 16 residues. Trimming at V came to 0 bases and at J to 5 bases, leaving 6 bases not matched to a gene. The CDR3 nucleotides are TGTGCCACCAGCAGAGATTGGACAGGGGATGGAGATACGCAGTATTTT. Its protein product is CATSRDWTGDGDTQYF.